Detailed here is one T cell receptor beta chain. The V gene's germline CDR1 is KGHSH and CDR2 LQKENI. The CDR3 totals 14 residues. V was shortened by 3 bases and J by 6 bases, with 14 bases between the two germline ends. Clones were sequenced by immunoSEQ multiplex PCR, and TCRdb holds only the in-frame ones, with some missing. The sample has more than 550,000 clones; approximately 85% are singletons. The sample originates from a study of shared T cell receptors in the human thymus. The same data also went into a second study, on human thymus T cells. Per that study: Corrective surgery for congenital heart defects was being performed on the healthy Finnish infants who served as donors. Corrective cardiac operations yielded the resected thymus tissue. V and J genes seemed to be used with bias in thymic and blood repertoires. Unrelated individuals reportedly shared highly overlapping thymic TCR repertoires.

The sequenced sample was thymocytes. The receptor comes from a girl in the first two years of life with a congenital heart defect. The rearrangement uses TRBV18 and TRBJ1-2; a weak D match, TRBD1 (5 bases). For the CDR3, the DNA is TGTGCCAGCTCACCCACGGGGGATAAGGATGGCTACACCTTC. The encoded protein is CASSPTGDKDGYTF. The variable domain in full, with the rest retrieved from reference TRBV18 and TRBJ1-2, is NAGVMQNPRHLVRRRGQEARLRCSPMKGHSHVYWYRQLPEEGLKFMVYLQKENIIDESGMPKERFSAEFPKEGPSILRIQQVVRGDSAAYFCASSPTGDKDGYTFGSGTRLTVV.